This T cell receptor beta chain appears in the sequencing data of a study of identifying expanded T cells in peripheral blood. General study points: Variance in clone template counts between roughly two-week samples significantly increased with total template count across all healthy donors. Over about two and four weeks, about 15 and 18 clones changed, versus around 1.3 between replicates.

The method was immunoSEQ multiplex PCR; TCRdb's version includes in-frame clones alone and lacks a portion of them. Of 84,000 or so clones in the sample, around 91% were seen once. This CDR3 spans 14 amino acids. Germline assignment: CDR1 SGHRS and CDR2 YFSETQ. J gave up 8 bases and V 5 bases, and 8 bases lay outside the gene matches. During the collection period, no donor immune events like infections were recorded. To note about this clone: Antigen unknown.

This receptor was obtained from a person aged 18 to 75 in good health. The sequenced sample was blood. The chain has TRBV5-1 and TRBJ1-2; TRBD1 aligns across 11 bases. The CDR3: CASRSGQGAWGYTF. The CDR3 region has the DNA TGCGCCAGCAGATCCGGACAGGGGGCTTGGGGCTACACCTTC.